The rows below give T cell receptor beta chains drawn from one sample of a study of blood T cell repertoires in COVID-19. The protocol was immunoSEQ multiplex PCR, while the TCRdb copy is restricted to in-frame clones and leaves out a portion. The sample holds around 300,000 clones, over 70% seen once. Input material: PBMCs or T cells enriched from blood (not recorded which). The receptors originated from a man aged 30-40 years who had recovered from COVID-19. The CDR3 runs from the conserved cysteine through the conserved F or W. Each record gives: D gene, V gene, CDR3 length, J gene, clone size, CDR3 DNA, CDR3 protein. The D gene is left open where the match is weak. Part of the rows lack a size; the others show once, few, many or a class for expanded clones.

D: TRBD1; V: TRBV11-2; length: 15; J: TRBJ1-2; size: NA; DNA: TGTGCCAGCAGCAACTACCGGGACAGGTTTCGTGGCTACACCTTC; CDR3: CASSNYRDRFRGYTF
D: TRBD2; V: TRBV7-6; length: 15; J: TRBJ2-7; size: NA; DNA: TGTGCCAGCAGCTTAGAATACGGGGGGGCCTACGAGCAGTACTTC; CDR3: CASSLEYGGAYEQYF
D: NA; V: TRBV27; length: 14; J: TRBJ2-7; size: NA; DNA: TGTGCCAGCAGTAAAGACACGAGACCCTACGAGCAGTACTTC; CDR3: CASSKDTRPYEQYF
D: NA; V: TRBV3-1/TRBV3-2; length: 17; J: TRBJ1-5; size: NA; DNA: TGTGCCAGCAGCCAAGGCAAGGGAGTTGCGACGAATCAGCCCCAGCATTTT; CDR3: CASSQGKGVATNQPQHF
D: NA; V: TRBV5-1; length: 14; J: TRBJ1-2; size: NA; DNA: TGCGCCAGCAGCCCTGGGGAGGTGGGGTATGGCTACACCTTC; CDR3: CASSPGEVGYGYTF
D: TRBD1; V: TRBV6-1; length: 18; J: TRBJ2-6; size: NA; DNA: TGTGCCAGCAGGGAACGGGGGACAGGCCCCTCTGGGGCCAACGTCCTGACTTTC; CDR3: CASRERGTGPSGANVLTF
D: NA; V: TRBV20-1; length: 14; J: TRBJ2-7; size: NA; DNA: TGCAGTGCTAGTTATACGGGACATTCCTACGAGCAGTACTTC; CDR3: CSASYTGHSYEQYF
D: TRBD1; V: TRBV28; length: 15; J: TRBJ2-7; size: NA; DNA: TGTGCCAGCAGTGGCAGACAGGGTTCGGGCTACGAGCAGTACTTC; CDR3: CASSGRQGSGYEQYF
D: TRBD2; V: TRBV3-1/TRBV3-2; length: 13; J: TRBJ2-5; size: NA; DNA: TGTGCCAGCAGCCAAGGACGACTAGCGGGGAGTTACTTC; CDR3: CASSQGRLAGSYF
D: NA; V: TRBV5-6; length: 14; J: TRBJ1-1; size: NA; DNA: TGTGCCAGCAGCTTTGGACAGTTGAACACTGAAGCTTTCTTT; CDR3: CASSFGQLNTEAFF
D: NA; V: TRBV19; length: 14; J: TRBJ2-7; size: NA; DNA: TGTGCCAGTAGTATTGGAGGGGTGACCTACGAGCAGTACTTC; CDR3: CASSIGGVTYEQYF
D: TRBD1; V: TRBV10-3; length: 14; J: TRBJ1-1; size: NA; DNA: TGTGCCACCTGGACAGGGGCGAGGGGCACTGAAGCTTTCTTT; CDR3: CATWTGARGTEAFF
D: NA; V: TRBV5-6; length: 11; J: TRBJ1-3; size: NA; DNA: TGTGCCAGCAGTTCAGGAAACACCATATATTTT; CDR3: CASSSGNTIYF
D: TRBD1; V: TRBV7-2; length: 14; J: TRBJ1-2; size: NA; DNA: TGTGCCAGCAGCTCGAGGACAGGCTCCTATGGCTACACCTTC; CDR3: CASSSRTGSYGYTF
D: TRBD1; V: TRBV10-1; length: 15; J: TRBJ1-4; size: NA; DNA: TGCGCCAGCAGTGAGCGGACAGGGGGCCTCGAAAAACTGTTTTTT; CDR3: CASSERTGGLEKLFF
D: NA; V: TRBV2; length: 15; J: TRBJ2-7; size: NA; DNA: TGTGCCAGCAGTGAAGGTCACAGGATGGTCTACGAGCAGTACTTC; CDR3: CASSEGHRMVYEQYF
D: NA; V: TRBV2; length: 15; J: TRBJ1-6; size: NA; DNA: TGTGCCAGCAGTGATCGGAGCTCCTATAATTCACCCCTCCACTTT; CDR3: CASSDRSSYNSPLHF
D: NA; V: TRBV9; length: 12; J: TRBJ2-5; size: NA; DNA: TGTGCCAGCAGCGGTGGAGAGGAGACCCAGTACTTC; CDR3: CASSGGEETQYF
D: NA; V: TRBV23-1; length: 15; J: TRBJ2-4; size: NA; DNA: TGCGCCAGCAGTCAATGCCGGGAAACCAAAAACATTCAGTACTTC; CDR3: CASSQCRETKNIQYF
D: NA; V: TRBV7-6; length: 13; J: TRBJ1-2; size: NA; DNA: TGTGCCAGCAGCACCCCCCCAGGGCATGGCTACACCTTC; CDR3: CASSTPPGHGYTF
D: NA; V: TRBV24-1; length: 14; J: TRBJ2-3; size: once; DNA: TGTGCCACCAGTGTTGGGGCAGTGGCAGATACGCAGTATTTT; CDR3: CATSVGAVADTQYF
D: TRBD2; V: TRBV7-9; length: 17; J: TRBJ2-3; size: NA; DNA: TGTGCCAGCAGCAAAATGCTTCTAGCGGGAGCCACAGATACGCAGTATTTT; CDR3: CASSKMLLAGATDTQYF
D: NA; V: TRBV18; length: 13; J: TRBJ1-1; size: NA; DNA: TGTGCCAGCTCATCAGGACAGAACACTGAAGCTTTCTTT; CDR3: CASSSGQNTEAFF
D: NA; V: TRBV18; length: 13; J: TRBJ1-4; size: few; DNA: TGTGCCAGCTCACCCCGGGGAAAGAAAAGGATGTTTTTT; CDR3: CASSPRGKKRMFF
D: NA; V: TRBV11-2; length: 15; J: TRBJ1-6; size: NA; DNA: TGTGCCAGCAGCCCGGTAGGAGGGATTAGTTCACCCCTCCACTTT; CDR3: CASSPVGGISSPLHF
D: NA; V: TRBV28; length: 15; J: TRBJ1-5; size: NA; DNA: TGTGCCAGCATCACCCCCCAGGGGAAACATCAGCCCCAGCATTTT; CDR3: CASITPQGKHQPQHF
D: NA; V: TRBV5-1; length: 15; J: TRBJ2-2; size: NA; DNA: TGCGCCAGCAGCTTGCAGACAGCCGTCCAGGGGGAGCTGTTTTTT; CDR3: CASSLQTAVQGELFF
D: NA; V: TRBV3-1/TRBV3-2; length: 13; J: TRBJ2-7; size: once; DNA: TGTGCCAGCAGCCTAAGCGACAGCCTCGAGCAGTACTTC; CDR3: CASSLSDSLEQYF
D: NA; V: TRBV7-9; length: 13; J: TRBJ1-2; size: NA; DNA: TGTGCCAGCAGCCCGAAGGGGGGGGGAGGCTACACCTTC; CDR3: CASSPKGGGGYTF
D: NA; V: TRBV5-1; length: 14; J: TRBJ2-5; size: few; DNA: TGCGCCAGCAGCCCGAATGACGGGCAAGAGACCCAGTACTTC; CDR3: CASSPNDGQETQYF
D: NA; V: TRBV6-1; length: 14; J: TRBJ1-2; size: NA; DNA: TGTGCCAGCAGTGAATTCGTAGGGGACTATGGCTACACCTTC; CDR3: CASSEFVGDYGYTF
D: NA; V: TRBV4-2; length: 15; J: TRBJ2-1; size: NA; DNA: TGTGCCAGCAGCCCCCGAGCTAGCGACTACAATGAGCAGTTCTTC; CDR3: CASSPRASDYNEQFF
D: NA; V: TRBV3-1/TRBV3-2; length: 17; J: TRBJ1-6; size: NA; DNA: TGTGCCAGCAGCCAAGAAGCCAGGGGCTCCTATAATTCACCCCTCCACTTT; CDR3: CASSQEARGSYNSPLHF
D: NA; V: TRBV2; length: 14; J: TRBJ1-4; size: NA; DNA: TGTGCCAGCAGTGAAGTAGTAACTAATGAAAAACTGTTTTTT; CDR3: CASSEVVTNEKLFF
D: TRBD1; V: TRBV15; length: 16; J: TRBJ2-5; size: NA; DNA: TGTGCCACCAGCAGAGATACGACAGGGGTAGGAGAGACCCAGTACTTC; CDR3: CATSRDTTGVGETQYF
D: NA; V: TRBV27; length: 13; J: TRBJ2-7; size: NA; DNA: TGTGCCAGCAGTTTCCCCCAGGGTGGCGAGCAGTACTTC; CDR3: CASSFPQGGEQYF
D: NA; V: TRBV6-5; length: 13; J: TRBJ2-2; size: once; DNA: TGTGCCACCCTCGGGGTCAACACCGGGGAGCTGTTTTTT; CDR3: CATLGVNTGELFF
D: TRBD1; V: TRBV27; length: 12; J: TRBJ1-2; size: NA; DNA: TGTGCCAGCAGTTCGACAGGGAGAGGCTACACCTTC; CDR3: CASSSTGRGYTF
D: NA; V: TRBV7-8; length: 14; J: TRBJ2-5; size: NA; DNA: TGTGCCAGCAGCCGAGACCTAGCGTGGGAGACCCAGTACTTC; CDR3: CASSRDLAWETQYF
D: NA; V: TRBV18; length: 15; J: TRBJ1-1; size: few; DNA: TGTGCCAGCTCACCAAACCTCAGGGAGAACACTGAAGCTTTCTTT; CDR3: CASSPNLRENTEAFF
D: NA; V: TRBV6-5; length: 13; J: TRBJ1-2; size: NA; DNA: TGTGCCAGCAGTTACTCGTGGGGCTACGGCTACACCTTC; CDR3: CASSYSWGYGYTF
D: TRBD1; V: TRBV3-1/TRBV3-2; length: 16; J: TRBJ1-4; size: NA; DNA: TGTGCCAGCAGCCTCTCTCTGGGACAGGGAGATGAAAAACTGTTTTTT; CDR3: CASSLSLGQGDEKLFF
D: NA; V: TRBV10-1; length: 17; J: TRBJ1-4; size: NA; DNA: TGCGCCAGCGGCGACCCAGGGGATTCCACAACTAATGAAAAACTGTTTTTT; CDR3: CASGDPGDSTTNEKLFF
D: NA; V: TRBV15; length: 14; J: TRBJ2-7; size: NA; DNA: TGTGCCACCAGCAGAGAGTTAGGGGCCTACGAGCAGTACTTC; CDR3: CATSRELGAYEQYF
D: TRBD1; V: TRBV7-9; length: 15; J: TRBJ1-2; size: NA; DNA: TGTGCCAGCAGCCCCACAGGGGACTGGAATCATGGCTACACCTTC; CDR3: CASSPTGDWNHGYTF
D: TRBD1; V: TRBV2; length: 13; J: TRBJ2-7; size: few; DNA: TGTGCCAGCGGGTACTCCCGACAGGGCGAGCAGTACTTC; CDR3: CASGYSRQGEQYF
D: TRBD1; V: TRBV28; length: 16; J: TRBJ1-3; size: once; DNA: TGTGCCAGCAGTTTACGACAGGGGGCAGGTGGAAACACCATATATTTT; CDR3: CASSLRQGAGGNTIYF
D: TRBD1; V: TRBV6-5; length: 13; J: TRBJ1-1; size: NA; DNA: TGTGCCAGCAGGCCAGGGGGAAACACTGAAGCTTTCTTT; CDR3: CASRPGGNTEAFF
D: TRBD1; V: TRBV5-1; length: 17; J: TRBJ1-6; size: NA; DNA: TGCGCCAGCAGCTCTCGATCTACAGGGGGCAATAATTCACCCCTCCACTTT; CDR3: CASSSRSTGGNNSPLHF
D: NA; V: TRBV7-9; length: 12; J: TRBJ2-1; size: NA; DNA: TGTGCCAGCAGTCGGTACGACAAAGAGCAGTTCTTC; CDR3: CASSRYDKEQFF
D: TRBD1; V: TRBV6-6; length: 16; J: TRBJ1-5; size: NA; DNA: TGTGCCAGCAGCCCCCCACAGGGGACGAGCAATCAGCCCCAGCATTTT; CDR3: CASSPPQGTSNQPQHF
D: NA; V: TRBV20-1; length: 17; J: TRBJ1-6; size: NA; DNA: TGCAGTGCTAGTCCGACTTCCCCCAGCTCCTATAATTCACCCCTCCACTTT; CDR3: CSASPTSPSSYNSPLHF
D: NA; V: TRBV2; length: 14; J: TRBJ1-6; size: NA; DNA: TGTGCCAGCAGTGCACAAGGTCCGAGGTCACCCCTCCACTTT; CDR3: CASSAQGPRSPLHF